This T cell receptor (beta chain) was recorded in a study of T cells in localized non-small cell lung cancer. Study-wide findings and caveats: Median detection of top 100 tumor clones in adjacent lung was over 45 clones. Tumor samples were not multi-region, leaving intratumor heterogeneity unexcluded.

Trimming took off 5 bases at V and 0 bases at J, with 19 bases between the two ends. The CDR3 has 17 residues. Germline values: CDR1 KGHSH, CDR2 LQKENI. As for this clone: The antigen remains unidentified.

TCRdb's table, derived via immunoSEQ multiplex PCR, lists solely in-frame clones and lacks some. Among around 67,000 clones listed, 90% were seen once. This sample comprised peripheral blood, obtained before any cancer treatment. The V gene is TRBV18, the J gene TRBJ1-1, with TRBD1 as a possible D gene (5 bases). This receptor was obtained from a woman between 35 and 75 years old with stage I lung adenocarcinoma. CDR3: CASSLMQGIKMNTEAFF. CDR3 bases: TGTGCCAGCTCATTAATGCAGGGAATTAAAATGAACACTGAAGCTTTCTTT.